This paragraph reports one T cell receptor beta chain. As yet, its antigen is unknown. The data were obtained in a study of long-term antiretroviral therapy in people with HIV. CDR1 is MNHEY and CDR2 is SMNVEV in the germline V gene (reference sequence). The V segment lost 0 bases and the J segment 8 bases; nucleotides outside the gene matches: 2. This CDR3 has 15 residues. Runs used v3.0 of the immunoSEQ assay and were done at survey level. Clones were read by immunoSEQ multiplex PCR, and TCRdb kept only the in-frame ones, dropping some. The table records about 18,000 clones, less than 85% of them present only once. No fewer than two post-ART and no fewer than one pre-ART PBMC samples existed for each donor. Every HIV-positive participant received treatment in the United States. Prior to DNA extraction, the samples held about 0.9-11 million cryopreserved PBMC. Study outcomes and limitations: Controls had broader CDR3 length ranges than HIV repertoires did.

The chain joins TRBV27 to TRBJ2-2; 11 positions match TRBD2. Sequencing was performed on unsorted PBMCs, taken at the start of antiretroviral therapy, before treatment. This sequence originates from a man between 18 and 29 years old with HIV. In DNA form, the CDR3 reads TGTGCCAGCAGTTTATCCCGACTAGCGGGAGGGGAGCTGTTTTTT. This codes for CASSLSRLAGGELFF.